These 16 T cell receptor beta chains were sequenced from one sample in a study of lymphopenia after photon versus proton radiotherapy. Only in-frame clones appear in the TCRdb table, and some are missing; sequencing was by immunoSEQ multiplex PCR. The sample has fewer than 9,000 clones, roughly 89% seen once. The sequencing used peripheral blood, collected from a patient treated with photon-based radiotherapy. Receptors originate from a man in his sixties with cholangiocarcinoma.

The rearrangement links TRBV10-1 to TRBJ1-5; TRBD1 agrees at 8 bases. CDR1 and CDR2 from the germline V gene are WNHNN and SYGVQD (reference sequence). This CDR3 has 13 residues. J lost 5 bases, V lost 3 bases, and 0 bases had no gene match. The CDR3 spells CASSEQGDQPQHF. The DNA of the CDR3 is TGCGCCAGCAGTGAACAGGGGGATCAGCCCCAGCATTTT.

The CDR3: CASTIGQGVAKNIQYF. CDR3 DNA sequence: TGTGCCAGCACGATTGGACAGGGGGTAGCCAAAAACATTCAGTACTTC. The rearrangement joins TRBV2 to TRBJ2-4; 10 nucleotides match TRBD1. CDR3 length: 16 amino acids. Per germline, CDR1 SNHLY and CDR2 FYNNEI. V lost 7 bases to trimming and J lost 0 bases; unmatched junction nucleotides: 6.

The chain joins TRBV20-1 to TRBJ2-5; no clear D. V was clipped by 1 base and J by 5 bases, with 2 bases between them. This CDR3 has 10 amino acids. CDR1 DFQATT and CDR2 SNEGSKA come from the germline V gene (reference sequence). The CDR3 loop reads CSARGETQYF. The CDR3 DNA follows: TGCAGTGCTAGAGGGGAGACCCAGTACTTC.

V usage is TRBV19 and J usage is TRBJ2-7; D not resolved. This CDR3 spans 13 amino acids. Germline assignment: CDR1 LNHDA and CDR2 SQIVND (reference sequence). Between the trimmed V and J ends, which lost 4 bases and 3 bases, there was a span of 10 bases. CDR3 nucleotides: TGTGCCAGTAGTAGGGTCCGCGGCTACGAGCAGTACTTC. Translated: CASSRVRGYEQYF. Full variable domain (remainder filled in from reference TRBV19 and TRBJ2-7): DGGITQSPKYLFRKEGQNVTLSCEQNLNHDAMYWYRQDPGQGLRLIYYSQIVNDFQKGDIAEGYSVSREKKESFPLTVTSAQKNPTAFYLCASSRVRGYEQYFGPGTRLTVT.

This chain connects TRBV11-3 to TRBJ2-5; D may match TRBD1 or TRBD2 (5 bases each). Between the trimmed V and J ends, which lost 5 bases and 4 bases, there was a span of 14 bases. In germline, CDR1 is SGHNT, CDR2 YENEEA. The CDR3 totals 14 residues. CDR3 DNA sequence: TGTGCCAGCAGCCCCCGAGCTGGGGGAGAGACCCAGTACTTC. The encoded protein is CASSPRAGGETQYF.

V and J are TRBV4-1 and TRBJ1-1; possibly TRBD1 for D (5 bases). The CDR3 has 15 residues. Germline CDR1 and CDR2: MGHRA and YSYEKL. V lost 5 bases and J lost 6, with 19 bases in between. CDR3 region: CASSSPSAGHAEAFF. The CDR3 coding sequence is TGCGCCAGCAGCTCCCCCTCAGCGGGGCACGCTGAAGCTTTCTTT.

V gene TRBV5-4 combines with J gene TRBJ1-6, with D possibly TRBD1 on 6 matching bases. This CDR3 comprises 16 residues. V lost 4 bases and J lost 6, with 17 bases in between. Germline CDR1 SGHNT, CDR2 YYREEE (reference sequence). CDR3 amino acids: CASSVQGRNGNSPLHF. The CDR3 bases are TGTGCCAGCAGCGTACAGGGCCGGAACGGTAATTCACCCCTCCACTTT.

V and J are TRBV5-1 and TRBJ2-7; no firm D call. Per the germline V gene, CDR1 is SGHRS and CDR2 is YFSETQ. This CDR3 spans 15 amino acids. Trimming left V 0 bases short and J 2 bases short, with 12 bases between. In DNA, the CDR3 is TGCGCCAGCAGCTTGGGGCCTCCTGAAACCTACGAGCAGTACTTC. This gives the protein CASSLGPPETYEQYF.

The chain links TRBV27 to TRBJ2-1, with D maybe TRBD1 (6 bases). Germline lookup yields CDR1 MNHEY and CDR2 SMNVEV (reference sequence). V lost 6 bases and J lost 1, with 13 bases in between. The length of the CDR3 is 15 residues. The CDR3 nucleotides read TGTGCCAGCAGCTTACCAGGGGCGTCCTACAATGAGCAGTTCTTC. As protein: CASSLPGASYNEQFF.

CDR3: CASSLTRTPTDTQYF. The CDR3 DNA follows: TGTGCCAGCAGCTTGACCAGGACGCCCACAGATACGCAGTATTTT. The chain has TRBV5-6 and TRBJ2-3; D unresolved. This CDR3 is 15 amino acids long. V was cut by 1 base and J by 2 bases, with 11 bases left in between. CDR1 SGHDT and CDR2 YYEEEE come from the germline V gene.

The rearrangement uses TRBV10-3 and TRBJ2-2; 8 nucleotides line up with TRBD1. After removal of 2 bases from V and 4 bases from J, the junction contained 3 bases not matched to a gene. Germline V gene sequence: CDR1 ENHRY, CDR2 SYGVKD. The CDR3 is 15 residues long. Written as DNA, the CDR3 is TGTGCCATCAGTGAGCAGGGGGCGGTCACCGGGGAGCTGTTTTTT. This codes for CAISEQGAVTGELFF.

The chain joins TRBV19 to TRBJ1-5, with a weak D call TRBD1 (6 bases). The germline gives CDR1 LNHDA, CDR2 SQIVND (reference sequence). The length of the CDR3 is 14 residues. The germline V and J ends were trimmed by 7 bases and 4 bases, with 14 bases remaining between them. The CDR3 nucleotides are TGTGCCAGTACAGGGGACTCAGTAAATCAGCCCCAGCATTTT. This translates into CASTGDSVNQPQHF.

In DNA form, the CDR3 reads TGCGCCAGACCGAAAGACCCTAGCGGACCAACCTACGAGCAGTACTTC. Translated: CARPKDPSGPTYEQYF. The J gene is TRBJ2-7, the V gene TRBV10-1; 7 bases align to TRBD2. CDR1 WNHNN and CDR2 SYGVQD come from the germline V gene (reference sequence). The ends lost 9 bases at V and 2 bases at J; junction bases unmatched: 16. There are 16 residues in the CDR3.

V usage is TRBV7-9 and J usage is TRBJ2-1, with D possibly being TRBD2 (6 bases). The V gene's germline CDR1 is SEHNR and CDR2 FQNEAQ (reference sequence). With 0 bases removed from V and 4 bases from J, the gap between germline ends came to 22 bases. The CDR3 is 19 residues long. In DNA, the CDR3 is TGTGCCAGCAGCTTAGCGCTGGGTGGGGGTAGCGGTTTATACAATGAGCAGTTCTTC. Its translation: CASSLALGGGSGLYNEQFF.

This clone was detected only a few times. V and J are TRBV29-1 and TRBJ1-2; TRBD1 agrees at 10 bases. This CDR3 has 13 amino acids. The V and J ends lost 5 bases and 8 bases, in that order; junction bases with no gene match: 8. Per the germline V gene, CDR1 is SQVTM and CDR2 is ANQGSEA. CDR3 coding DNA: TGCAGCGTTCTGAGACAGGGGGCGCGAGGCTACACCTTC. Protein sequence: CSVLRQGARGYTF.

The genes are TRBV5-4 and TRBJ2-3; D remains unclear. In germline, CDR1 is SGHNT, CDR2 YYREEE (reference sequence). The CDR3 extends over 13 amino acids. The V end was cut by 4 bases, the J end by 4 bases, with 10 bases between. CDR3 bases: TGTGCCAGCAGCCTTGACATGGCAGATACGCAGTATTTT. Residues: CASSLDMADTQYF.